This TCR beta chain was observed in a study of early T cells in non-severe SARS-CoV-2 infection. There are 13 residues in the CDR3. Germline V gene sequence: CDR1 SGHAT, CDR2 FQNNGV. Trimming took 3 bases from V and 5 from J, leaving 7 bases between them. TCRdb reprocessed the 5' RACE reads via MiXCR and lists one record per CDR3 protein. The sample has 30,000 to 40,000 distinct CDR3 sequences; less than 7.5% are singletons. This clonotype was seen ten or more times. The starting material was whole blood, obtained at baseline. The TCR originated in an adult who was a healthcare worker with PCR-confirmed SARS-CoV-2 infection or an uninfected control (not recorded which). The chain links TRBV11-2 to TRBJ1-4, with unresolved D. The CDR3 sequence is CASSFSGNEKLFF. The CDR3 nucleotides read TGTGCCAGCAGCTTCTCGGGCAATGAAAAACTGTTTTTT.